Included here is one T cell receptor (beta chain) sequence, with context. TCRdb called the 5' RACE reads again in MiXCR, with one record for every CDR3 protein. The repertoire includes almost 9,000 distinct CDR3 sequences, roughly a quarter of them detected once, and approximately 5% sits in the top ten. Germline-derived CDR1 and CDR2 are MNHEY and SVGEGT. The ends lost 5 bases at V and 2 bases at J; junction bases unmatched: 12. This CDR3 comprises 17 residues. The sequence came from a female donor with breast cancer. The chain combines TRBV6-2 or TRBV6-3 with TRBJ2-3; 8 nucleotides line up with TRBD2. The sequenced sample was naive CD4+ T cells sorted from a lymph node. Noted subset: naive CD4+ T cells, CD4+CD45RA+CD25-. The chain's CDR3 is CASSLRPSGSSTDTQYF. CDR3 sequence (DNA): TGTGCCAGCAGTCTTCGGCCTAGCGGGTCATCCACAGATACGCAGTATTTT.